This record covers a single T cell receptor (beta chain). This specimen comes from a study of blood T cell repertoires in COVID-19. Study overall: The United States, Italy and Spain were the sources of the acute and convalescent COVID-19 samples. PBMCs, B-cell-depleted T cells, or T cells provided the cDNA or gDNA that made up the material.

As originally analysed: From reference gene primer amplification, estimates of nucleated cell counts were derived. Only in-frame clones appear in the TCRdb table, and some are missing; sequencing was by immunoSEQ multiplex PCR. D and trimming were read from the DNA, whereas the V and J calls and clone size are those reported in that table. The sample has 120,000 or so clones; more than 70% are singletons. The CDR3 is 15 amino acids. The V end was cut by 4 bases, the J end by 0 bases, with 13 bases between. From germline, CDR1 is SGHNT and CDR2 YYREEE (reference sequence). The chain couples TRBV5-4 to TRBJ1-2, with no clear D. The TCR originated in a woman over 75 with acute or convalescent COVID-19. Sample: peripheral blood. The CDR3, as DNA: TGTGCCAGCAGCCTGTCGGGGTTATCTAACTATGGCTACACCTTC. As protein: CASSLSGLSNYGYTF. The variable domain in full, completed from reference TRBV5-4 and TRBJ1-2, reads ETGVTQSPTHLIKTRGQQVTLRCSSQSGHNTVSWYQQALGQGPQFIFQYYREEENGRGNFPPRFSGLQFPNYSSELNVNALELDDSALYLCASSLSGLSNYGYTFGSGTRLTVV.